This T cell receptor (beta chain) emerged from a study of blood T cell repertoires in COVID-19. Study summary: Researchers got acute and convalescent COVID-19 samples from the United States, Italy and Spain. PBMCs, B-cell-depleted T cells, or T cells were the source of the cDNA or gDNA that made up the material.

V shed 9 bases and J 5 bases; nucleotides not matched to a gene: 8. Germline CDR1 is LNHDA and CDR2 is SQIVND (reference sequence). This CDR3 region has 15 residues. As processed by the authors: Counts of nucleated cells, estimated from reference gene primer amplification, were obtained. Data came from immunoSEQ multiplex PCR; TCRdb stores just in-frame clones and leaves some out. That table gives V, J and clone size, and the DNA gave D and trimming. This sample yields 270,000 or so clones, of which approximately 90% are seen a single time; about 4.6% belongs to the top ten. This clonotype was sampled from a man aged 40-50 years with acute or convalescent COVID-19. The rearrangement joins TRBV19 to TRBJ1-5; the match to TRBD1 covers 12 bases. The sequenced sample consisted of peripheral blood. The DNA for the CDR3 is TGTGCCAGCTACTCCGGGACAGGGGGCTATCAGCCCCAGCATTTT. Residues: CASYSGTGGYQPQHF.